The 26 T cell receptor beta chains in this list originate from one sample, sequenced in a study of technical replicates of blood from a few donors. Sequenced by immunoSEQ multiplex PCR; TCRdb stores in-frame clones only, minus some. The table lists around 80,000 clones, roughly 96% of them singletons. Source material: T cells isolated from PBMCs. The receptors come from a human donor in good health.

The CDR3 protein is CASSYSWDRGNEQYF. CDR3 DNA sequence: TGTGCCAGCAGTTACTCTTGGGACAGGGGTAACGAGCAGTACTTC. The chain is built from TRBV6-6 and TRBJ2-7; 10 nucleotides match TRBD1. Germline V gene data show CDR1 as MNHNY and CDR2 as SVGAGI (reference sequence). The CDR3 contains 15 residues. The trim removed 0 bases at V and 5 bases at J, leaving 4 bases unmatched.

This rearrangement joins TRBV27 to TRBJ1-1, with TRBD1 as a possible D gene (5 bases). The CDR3 contains 14 residues. V was trimmed by 8 bases and J by 4 bases, leaving 17 bases between them. Germline V gene sequence: CDR1 MNHEY, CDR2 SMNVEV (reference sequence). The CDR3 loop is CASSLSGGGTEAFF. The CDR3 DNA sequence: TGTGCCAGCTCCTTGTCCGGGGGTGGCACTGAAGCTTTCTTT.

This rearrangement joins TRBV15 to TRBJ1-2; 7 bases map to TRBD1. The CDR3 has 15 amino acids. The germline gives CDR1 LNHNV, CDR2 YYDKDF (reference sequence). Unmatched junction bases numbered 4, after V lost 1 base and J lost 2 bases. This CDR3 reads CATSRGQGLNYGYTF. The CDR3 region has the DNA TGTGCCACCAGCAGAGGACAGGGACTGAACTATGGCTACACCTTC. The whole variable domain, filled in from reference TRBV15 and TRBJ1-2, reads DAMVIQNPRYQVTQFGKPVTLSCSQTLNHNVMYWYQQKSSQAPKLLFHYYDKDFNNEADTPDNFQSRRPNTSFCFLDIRSPGLGDTAMYLCATSRGQGLNYGYTFGSGTRLTVV.

This clone was seen a single time. The gene calls are TRBV20-1 and TRBJ1-1; D is possibly TRBD1 (6 bases). CDR3 size: 11 residues. Trimming stripped 2 bases from V and 8 bases from J, with 9 bases between. CDR1 is DFQATT, CDR2 SNEGSKA, per germline (reference sequence). CDR3 DNA: TGCAGTGCTAGATTAGACAGGGAAGCTTTCTTT. It specifies CSARLDREAFF.

V usage is TRBV29-1 and J usage is TRBJ2-1; 9 positions match TRBD1. The germline V gene has CDR1 SQVTM and CDR2 ANQGSEA. CDR3 length: 14 amino acids. V shed 8 bases, J shed 5 bases, and the junction held 10 bases outside the gene matches. DNA of the CDR3: TGCAGCTCCAGCAGGACAGGGGCAAACAATGAGCAGTTCTTC. Translation gives CSSSRTGANNEQFF.

J is TRBJ2-7 and V is TRBV5-6; D perhaps matches TRBD2 (6 bases). Deletions cut 4 bases from V and 6 bases from J, with 23 bases between. The CDR3 runs 16 residues. Looked up from germline, CDR1 is SGHDT and CDR2 is YYEEEE. CDR3 amino acids: CASSRPSPLGLREQYF. As DNA, the CDR3 is TGTGCCAGCAGCCGACCGAGCCCCTTAGGACTACGCGAGCAGTACTTC.

The chain combines TRBV7-3 with TRBJ1-1; no clear D gene. The CDR3 is made up of 13 amino acids. Trimming pared 4 bases from V and 6 bases from J, leaving 12 bases between. Looked up from germline, CDR1 is SGHTA and CDR2 is FQGTGA. CDR3: CASSSGILAEAFF. CDR3 DNA: TGTGCCAGCAGCTCGGGGATTTTAGCTGAAGCTTTCTTT.

The table lists this clone with a count of one. This chain uses TRBV5-4 with TRBJ2-1; 8 nucleotides agree with TRBD1. Germline V gene sequence: CDR1 SGHNT, CDR2 YYREEE (reference sequence). V shed 0 bases and J 2 bases; nucleotides not matched to a gene: 7. The CDR3 totals 17 residues. In nucleotides, the CDR3 is TGTGCCAGCAGCTTGGGCACCGGGACAGGAGCCTACAATGAGCAGTTCTTC. Its protein product is CASSLGTGTGAYNEQFF. Filled out from reference TRBV5-4 and TRBJ2-1, the complete variable domain reads ETGVTQSPTHLIKTRGQQVTLRCSSQSGHNTVSWYQQALGQGPQFIFQYYREEENGRGNFPPRFSGLQFPNYSSELNVNALELDDSALYLCASSLGTGTGAYNEQFFGPGTRLTVL.

The chain recombines TRBV11-2 with TRBJ1-1, with D possibly TRBD1 on 5 matching bases. Germline V gene lookup returns CDR1 SGHAT and CDR2 FQNNGV. The V and J ends lost 0 bases and 5 bases respectively, with 13 bases between them. The CDR3 has 15 amino acids. CDR3 nucleotides: TGTGCCAGCAGCTTAGATCTTGGCAGGGATACTGAAGCTTTCTTT. Protein: CASSLDLGRDTEAFF.

The gene calls are TRBV5-1 and TRBJ2-7; TRBD2 might be the D (6 bases). CDR3 length equals 14 residues. Germline V gene sequence: CDR1 SGHRS, CDR2 YFSETQ. V lost 0 bases and J 3 bases, leaving 10 bases between the germline ends. CDR3 DNA sequence: TGCGCCAGCAGCTTGGGGGGACTTGGCTACGAGCAGTACTTC. Translated, it gives CASSLGGLGYEQYF.

The J gene is TRBJ2-3, the V gene TRBV5-6; 7 bases map to TRBD1. V was pared by 5 bases and J by 2 bases, with 11 bases of the junction left unmatched. Germline V gene data show CDR1 as SGHDT and CDR2 as YYEEEE. The CDR3 length is 16 residues. The CDR3 loop is CASSSGDSLNTDTQYF. CDR3 nucleotides: TGTGCCAGCAGTTCCGGGGACAGCTTAAACACAGATACGCAGTATTTT.

This chain connects TRBV27 to TRBJ1-4; D gene uncertain. Per the germline V gene, CDR1 is MNHEY and CDR2 is SMNVEV (reference sequence). CDR3 length: 14 residues. V was trimmed by 2 bases and J by 7 bases, leaving 11 bases between them. The CDR3 here is CASSLGPPPEKLFF. The CDR3 coding sequence is TGTGCCAGCAGTTTAGGCCCACCACCTGAAAAACTGTTTTTT.

This chain uses TRBV19 with TRBJ1-4; 7 bases map to TRBD1. Germline trimming cut 4 bases from V and 4 bases from J; bases unmatched to any gene: 6. This CDR3 has 15 residues. Germline lookup yields CDR1 LNHDA and CDR2 SQIVND (reference sequence). CDR3 bases: TGTGCCAGTAGTACACCCGGGACAGATAATGAAAAACTGTTTTTT. Protein product: CASSTPGTDNEKLFF.

This chain links TRBV7-3 with TRBJ2-1, with a tentative D call TRBD1 (6 bases). The CDR3 has 16 amino acids. V was cut by 4 bases and J by 0 bases, with 13 bases left in between. Looked up from germline, CDR1 is SGHTA and CDR2 is FQGTGA. The CDR3 loop reads CASSSMTGSSYNEQFF. The CDR3 DNA is TGTGCCAGCAGCTCAATGACAGGTAGCTCCTACAATGAGCAGTTCTTC.

This clone was seen once. The rearrangement links TRBV5-1 to TRBJ1-2, with a possible D match to TRBD1 (5 bases). This CDR3 comprises 12 residues. The germline CDR1 and CDR2 sequences are SGHRS and YFSETQ. Trimming cost V 1 base and J 7 bases, with 8 bases left between them. CDR3 sequence reads: CASSLPGPGYTF. The CDR3 bases are TGCGCCAGCAGCTTGCCAGGGCCTGGCTACACCTTC.

The rearrangement joins TRBV28 to TRBJ2-7; D remains unclear. In germline, CDR1 is MDHEN, CDR2 SYDVKM. V was cut by 1 base and J by 3 bases, with 7 bases left in between. The CDR3 consists of 13 residues. The CDR3 nucleotides are TGTGCCAGCAGTTTATATCCAGACTACGAGCAGTACTTC. The encoded protein is CASSLYPDYEQYF.

J is TRBJ1-1 and V is TRBV5-4; 8 nucleotides line up with TRBD1. This CDR3 is 15 amino acids long. Losses at the gene ends were 4 bases for V and 2 bases for J; bases not matched to a gene: 7. CDR1 SGHNT and CDR2 YYREEE come from the germline V gene (reference sequence). The CDR3 reads CASSLDRGGNTEAFF. CDR3 sequence (DNA): TGTGCCAGCAGCCTCGACAGGGGAGGAAACACTGAAGCTTTCTTT. The full variable domain, its missing parts supplied by reference TRBV5-4 and TRBJ1-1, is ETGVTQSPTHLIKTRGQQVTLRCSSQSGHNTVSWYQQALGQGPQFIFQYYREEENGRGNFPPRFSGLQFPNYSSELNVNALELDDSALYLCASSLDRGGNTEAFFGQGTRLTVV.

This chain connects TRBV11-3 to TRBJ2-7; possible D gene TRBD2, 6 bases. V was cut by 4 bases and J by 4 bases, with 11 bases left in between. This CDR3 contains 13 residues. Germline V gene lookup returns CDR1 SGHNT and CDR2 YENEEA. For the CDR3, the DNA is TGTGCCAGCAGCTCCGGAGGGGCATACGAGCAGTACTTC. Translated: CASSSGGAYEQYF.

The chain uses TRBV30 and TRBJ1-1; 10 bases align to TRBD1. The CDR3 runs to 16 residues. V lost 2 bases and J lost 5; bases outside the gene matches: 11. Germline V gene lookup returns CDR1 GTSNPN and CDR2 SVGIG (reference sequence). For the CDR3, the DNA is TGTGCCTGGAGTTCCGGGACAGGGGTTAGTGGGACTGAAGCTTTCTTT. It specifies CAWSSGTGVSGTEAFF.

The CDR3 sequence is CSASAGNTIYF. In DNA, the CDR3 is TGCAGTGCTAGTGCAGGGAACACCATATATTTT. The genes are TRBV20-1 and TRBJ1-3; TRBD1 is a possible D gene (5 bases). V lost 3 bases to trimming and J lost 7 bases, with 7 bases between them. CDR1 DFQATT and CDR2 SNEGSKA come from the germline V gene (reference sequence). This CDR3 has 11 residues.

The chain links TRBV11-3 to TRBJ2-5; 12 bases match TRBD2. The germline V gene encodes CDR1 SGHNT and CDR2 YENEEA. CDR3 length: 16 residues. The V and J ends lost 3 bases and 6 bases, in that order; junction bases with no gene match: 8. Written as DNA, the CDR3 is TGTGCCAGCAGCTTCGAGACTAGCGGGAGCGATAAGACCCAGTACTTC. Its translation: CASSFETSGSDKTQYF.

The chain has TRBV23-1 and TRBJ2-3, with D tentatively TRBD1 (6 bases). TRBV23-1 is sorted into the ORF group, with uncertain function. This CDR3 spans 15 amino acids. Trimming took 2 bases from V and 5 from J, leaving 14 bases between them. The CDR3: CASSQADRHGDTQYF. The CDR3 DNA sequence: TGCGCCAGCAGTCAAGCCGACAGGCATGGAGATACGCAGTATTTT.

V is TRBV19 and J is TRBJ2-7; no definite D call. Germline loops: CDR1 LNHDA, CDR2 SQIVND (reference sequence). V lost 1 base and J 5 bases, leaving 15 bases between the germline ends. This CDR3 spans 15 amino acids. The CDR3 DNA reads as TGTGCCAGTAGTATAGGGGTAGCAGCAAAGGACGAGCAGTACTTC. The encoded protein is CASSIGVAAKDEQYF.

In its sample, this clone was seen a few times. The CDR3 sequence: CASSVDSGTGVGNTIYF. For the CDR3, the DNA is TGCGCCAGCAGCGTAGACTCCGGGACAGGGGTTGGAAACACCATATATTTT. The V call is TRBV5-1, the J call TRBJ1-3; 10 nucleotides agree with TRBD1. Germline lookup yields CDR1 SGHRS and CDR2 YFSETQ. The J segment lost 3 bases and the V segment lost 4 bases, leaving 10 bases of the junction unmatched. CDR3 size: 17 residues.

The chain is built from TRBV29-1 and TRBJ2-7; D call uncertain. The CDR3 has 13 residues. Germline loops: CDR1 SQVTM, CDR2 ANQGSEA. Trimming took off 7 bases at V and 5 bases at J, with 18 bases between the two ends. The CDR3 nucleotides read TGCAGCGCTGCTAGTTTGTCTGGCCACGAGCAGTACTTC. Residues: CSAASLSGHEQYF.

The chain combines TRBV7-9 with TRBJ2-7; possibly TRBD1 for D (5 bases). Per the germline V gene, CDR1 is SEHNR and CDR2 is FQNEAQ (reference sequence). V was shortened by 4 bases and J by 2 bases, with 18 bases between the two germline ends. This CDR3 spans 16 amino acids. Here the CDR3 DNA reads TGTGCCAGCAGCTCAGGATGGGGCATCCTAGCCTACGAGCAGTACTTC. It yields the protein CASSSGWGILAYEQYF.